This record looks at one T cell receptor (beta chain) sequence and its context. V trimming: 5 bases; J trimming: 1 base; junction bases outside the gene matches: 15. Germline CDR1 is SGHKS and CDR2 is YYEKEE (reference sequence). The CDR3 contains 18 residues. These data originate in a study of blood T cell repertoires in COVID-19. Self-reported history from a screening survey and questionnaire set each donor's cohort. Original processing notes: Amplification of reference gene primers provided the estimated nucleated cell counts. TCRdb's table, derived via immunoSEQ multiplex PCR, lists solely in-frame clones and lacks some. The V and J calls and clone size are taken from that table; D and trimming were inferred from the DNA. Of hundreds of thousands of clones listed, over 75% are singletons.

This chain connects TRBV5-5 to TRBJ1-5; the match to TRBD1 covers 7 bases. Sequenced sample: PBMCs or T cells enriched from blood (not recorded which). The clonotype was recovered from a woman aged 40 to 55 who had recovered from COVID-19. CDR3 DNA sequence: TGTGCCAGCAGGCTAAGACAGGGAGAGAGGCCCAGCAATCAGCCCCAGCATTTT. Translation: CASRLRQGERPSNQPQHF.